This T cell receptor (beta chain) was sequenced in a study of cytomegalovirus exposure and HLA in healthy donors (TCRdb year 2017). At the level of the whole study: An earlier analysis of roughly 500 of the donors reported approximately 290 Gb of sequence data and roughly 110 million unique TCR beta sequences from 150 million to 200 million T cells. The study used immunosequencing to profile the T cell repertoires of 670 or so subjects and linked those repertoires to cytomegalovirus serostatus. To predict cytomegalovirus infection status, the study combined high-throughput TCR immunosequencing, statistical association of individual TCRs with disease status, and machine learning. Along with the approximately 620-subject first cohort, a separate validation cohort of 120 different subjects was used. All discovery cohort repertoires had been generated on a single sequencing platform. Alongside the repertoire data, information on donor age, sex, ethnicity and CMV serostatus was compiled. An early release that covered some 640 HLA-typed donors contained 300 to 350 gigabases of sequencing data and 65 million to 100 million unique TCR sequences. Roughly five DR-DQ haplotypes were treated as single units for association and clustering because of strong linkage in the cohort. Both class I and class II loci were covered by HLA typing, at four-digit resolution. Genome-wide SNP genotypes for about three fifths of the roughly 670 donors were used in a later genetic analysis, which treated that subset as a discovery cohort. The number of donors typed differed by locus, with about 629-640 for A, B, C, DRB1 and DQB1, around 560 for DQA1, 600 to 610 for DPA1, and 472 for DPB1. A later analysis re-examined previously published TCR beta repertoires from more than 600 donors and added high-resolution HLA genotyping to investigate patterns of TCR occurrence. To decide whether each TCR beta V gene segment behaved as functional or pseudogenic, an earlier analysis of 587 of the donors relied on high-throughput TCR beta sequencing. The aim of the study was to test whether cataloging public T cell receptors could identify signatures of past pathogen exposure. Among a few hundred genotyped donors of the cohort, an average of 235,054 unique TCR beta nucleotide sequences were sequenced per donor, about a sixth of them non-productive. In the later analysis, no new phenotypic data were used to find candidate immune exposures; instead, reliance was placed on TCR beta sequences and their occurrence across donors. Of the approximately 370 genotyped donors, over 80% were placed in the genetic ancestry cluster associated with self-reported Caucasian donors.

As for this clone: Its antigen is still unknown. No base quality values were provided; no much bigger clone lies one nucleotide off.

The protocol used for the library was the immunoSEQ multiplex PCR assay. The multiplex PCR relied on a mix of 60 forward primers for TCR Vbeta segments and 13 reverse primers for TCR Jbeta segments. The CDR3 region of rearranged TCR beta genes was amplified from genomic DNA by a multiplex PCR assay. On the Illumina HiSeq System, the amplified TCR beta libraries were sequenced as 87-base-pair reads. As for the authors' bioinformatics: Across the 500 to 700 repertoires, a later analysis counted around 80 million unique TCR beta chains, about 10 million of which were shared by at least two donors. Raw reads were error-corrected and collapsed into unique sequences by a nearest-neighbor algorithm in which closely related sequences were merged to remove PCR and sequencing errors. CDR3 sequences were aligned to IMGT reference sequences to assign V, D and J gene segments. Each retained sequence needed at least a six-nucleotide match to both a V gene segment and a J gene segment. Rearrangements were classified as productive when the CDR3 lacked stop codons and remained in frame with V and J, and all other rearrangements were classified as non-productive. CDR3 was defined by IMGT convention, running from the second conserved V-encoded cysteine to the conserved J-encoded phenylalanine. Sequences without an unambiguous match to a single V gene segment were excluded from the earlier analysis of about 640 of the donors. An earlier analysis of about 590 of the donors classified V segments as functional when productive rearrangements were above 56.7% and as segregating when the standard deviation between donors was above 5%. A statistical classification framework was built for diagnosing cytomegalovirus status from the catalog of TCR beta chain sequences. In a later analysis, TCR nucleotide sequences were compared against IMGT/GENE-DB human TR gene sequences so that V and J genes could be assigned. A later analysis assigned CDR3 sequences and most-parsimonious VDJ recombination scenarios with the TCRdist pipeline. In a later analysis, each TCR beta chain was defined by its CDR3 amino acid sequence together with its V-gene family, and reads without a unique V-gene family were excluded. In a later analysis, approximately 640 highly shared, low-generation-probability nucleotide sequences were removed to address suspected cross-contamination and a sequencing artifact. For each public chain, a later analysis derived a clonal expansion index from normalized ranks of inferred template counts within each repertoire. Generation probabilities in a later analysis came from a VDJ recombination model fitted to out-of-frame rearrangements, and those results were checked against IGoR. In a later analysis, hypergeometric tests were used to score TCR-TCR, TCR-HLA and TCR-CMV co-occurrence, with a repertoire-size bias correction applied to TCR pairs. In a later analysis, false discovery rates were estimated by permuting HLA or CMV assignments 20 times. In a later analysis, co-occurring TCRs were grouped using DBSCAN, and TCRdist sequence similarity was added for clustering within HLA-allele-positive subsets. Repertoires with fewer than 30,000 or more than 120,000 public chains, plus five repertoires with anomalous nucleotide sharing, were excluded from co-occurrence clustering. This immuneACCESS table, as held by TCRdb, lists in-frame sequences with V and J called but not all clones. Of the missing ones, under half trace to an unresolved V gene in checked studies; the others have no known cause. That table furnishes V, J and clone size, whereas the DNA furnished D and trimming. In all, the sample holds 100,000 to 150,000 clones, and around four fifths of those were seen once. Clones ranked in the top ten supply 11% of the sample.

Ends trimmed: V by 1 base, J by 4 bases; bases unmatched to a gene: 10. CDR1 LGHNA and CDR2 YSLEER are derived from the germline V gene. There are 17 amino acids in the CDR3, from cysteine to phenylalanine inclusive. The read is trimmed to its CDR3 DNA, 51 bases read in frame from base 1. Summary of the overall study and its limitations: Compared with equally common non-associated chains, HLA-associated TCR beta chains in a later analysis were more clonally expanded and had lower generation probabilities. According to a later analysis, TCR association rates differed among HLA loci, with DRB1 alleles showing the most associated TCRs and HLA-C alleles showing the fewest. Compared with the approximately 720-donor mean, donors in an Asian-associated ancestry cluster had fewer N-insertions in productive TCRs, according to a later genetic analysis. Sequencing depth was assumed to be roughly uniform across donors in the presence/absence analyses, though that assumption may not hold. Because counts were too low, more than 15 rarely observed V segments, including chromosome 9 orphons, were excluded from the earlier analysis of several hundred of the donors. The only immune exposure information available for the cohort was CMV serostatus. Specific HLA alleles were associated with 15,000 to 20,000 TCR beta sequences at a false discovery rate of 0.05 in a later analysis. Assigning TCR associations to individual alleles was difficult when HLA alleles, especially DR and DQ, strongly co-occurred. Some IMGT-functional V segments, including TRBV6-2 and TRBV6-3, could not be distinguished by the 87-base-pair reads and were therefore excluded. A few of the identified cytomegalovirus-associated TCR beta chains were confirmed in vitro to be specific for cytomegalovirus antigens. In a later genetic analysis, a missense DCLRE1C variant was associated with V-gene and J-gene trimming of TCR beta chains, and the association was replicated in an independent cohort. A cluster of highly shared sequence variants was judged likely to represent a technical artifact of the sequencing pipeline. According to a later analysis, parvovirus B19, influenza, CMV and Epstein-Barr virus appeared linked to several top co-occurrence clusters. An earlier analysis of around 540 of the donors showed that most TCR beta V segments appeared in productive rearrangements either about 87% or about 30% of the time, which broadly matched IMGT annotations. A further reported finding was that TCR beta sequences accurately predicted the HLA-A and HLA-B alleles for most subjects in the first cohort. In this cohort, only TCR beta chains were sequenced, and detectable features were limited by the absence of alpha or paired-chain data. The study gave a list of around 170 TCR beta chains associated with cytomegalovirus. Most CMV-associated TCR beta chains appeared to be HLA-restricted in a later analysis, and the HLA associations seemed to be driven largely by CMV exposure. In both the original and validation cohorts, the classifier was reported to diagnose cytomegalovirus status with high specificity and sensitivity. It was suggested by the authors that the approach could potentially be generalized to other disease states and immunological phenotypes. Linkage disequilibrium might explain the correlated functional status among segregating V segments, but an unknown experimental factor could not be excluded. Across donors, most TCR sequences were observed very rarely, whereas some public TCRs were present in many individuals. Because some donors lacked HLA typing at each locus, the association tests relied only on the typed subset.

The cohort consisted of 650 to 700 healthy bone marrow donors. Cohort members were all nominally healthy when sampled, although unrecorded immune exposures were likely present. The donor tested CMV seropositive and was one of the 289 seropositive cohort members. Every donor gave a peripheral blood sample, and the peripheral blood mononuclear cells from that sample were used for TCR beta sequencing. The Qiagen DNeasy Blood Extraction Kit was used to extract genomic DNA from the blood cell samples. Recombination connected TRBV4-3 to TRBJ2-5; 9 central nucleotides agree with TRBD1. This receptor was taken from a man aged 25-45 years in good health and CMV-seropositive. The specimen was PBMCs. For the CDR3, the sequence is CASSQGRIGTGRETQYF. In nucleotides, the sequence is TGCGCCAGCAGCCAAGGTCGCATCGGGACAGGGAGAGAGACCCAGTACTTC.